These 27 T cell receptor beta chains originate from one sample sequenced in a study of OX40 agonist ivuxolimab in advanced cancers. Sequenced by immunoSEQ multiplex PCR; TCRdb stores in-frame clones only, minus some. The sample records 55,000 to 65,000 clones, around 92% being singletons. This material consisted of CD4+ or CD8+ T cells sorted from blood, taken in a trial of the OX40 agonist ivuxolimab. These receptors came from an adult with an advanced solid tumor such as melanoma, head and neck, liver or kidney cancer.

Comment on this clone: Other nucleotide sequences from this sample produce the same CDR3. V is TRBV6-6 and J is TRBJ1-5, with D perhaps matching TRBD1 (5 bases). Germline assignment: CDR1 MNHNY and CDR2 SVGAGI (reference sequence). V was cut by 4 bases and J by 1 base, with 14 bases left in between. The CDR3 totals 16 residues. The CDR3 bases are TGTGCCAGCAGTTCAACAGGACCCAACAGCAATCAGCCCCAGCATTTT. This gives the protein CASSSTGPNSNQPQHF.

The chain employs TRBV6-5 and TRBJ2-1; the match to TRBD2 covers 10 bases. This CDR3 has 15 residues. The V and J ends lost 6 bases and 1 base, in that order; junction bases with no gene match: 3. The germline gives CDR1 MNHEY, CDR2 SVGAGI. CDR3 residues: CASSTGLASYNEQFF. CDR3 DNA: TGTGCCAGCAGCACGGGACTAGCGTCCTACAATGAGCAGTTCTTC.

The J gene is TRBJ1-1, the V gene TRBV19; 8 positions match TRBD1. Germline values: CDR1 LNHDA, CDR2 SQIVND (reference sequence). Trimming removed 6 bases from V and 5 bases from J; junction bases left unmatched: 11. This CDR3 region has 15 residues. This chain's CDR3 is CASRSSAGGQTEAFF. The CDR3 DNA reads as TGTGCCAGTAGATCTTCGGCAGGGGGCCAAACTGAAGCTTTCTTT.

The chain joins TRBV15 to TRBJ1-3; TRBD1 matches 8 bases. Germline loops: CDR1 LNHNV, CDR2 YYDKDF (reference sequence). With 5 bases clipped from V and 2 bases from J, the junction kept 8 bases outside the gene matches. There are 16 residues in the CDR3. The CDR3 nucleotides read TGTGCCACCAGCGGTCTCACAGGGGGGACTGGAAACACCATATATTTT. This sequence encodes CATSGLTGGTGNTIYF.

This chain joins TRBV7-2 and TRBJ2-6; D remains ambiguous. This CDR3 region has 17 residues. Between the trimmed V and J ends, which lost 2 bases and 0 bases, there was a span of 11 bases. The V gene's germline CDR1 is SGHTA and CDR2 FQGNSA. CDR3 bases: TGTGCCAGCAGCTTACAAGGACGGACCTCTGGGGCCAACGTCCTGACTTTC. Translating gives CASSLQGRTSGANVLTF.

V gene TRBV19 combines with J gene TRBJ1-6; D is unresolved. V was clipped by 3 bases and J by 6 bases, with 3 bases between them. This CDR3 has 12 residues. The germline gives CDR1 LNHDA, CDR2 SQIVND (reference sequence). The CDR3 loop reads CASSMGNSPLHF. In nucleotides, the CDR3 is TGTGCCAGTAGTATGGGTAATTCACCCCTCCACTTT. The full variable domain, its missing parts supplied by reference TRBV19 and TRBJ1-6, is DGGITQSPKYLFRKEGQNVTLSCEQNLNHDAMYWYRQDPGQGLRLIYYSQIVNDFQKGDIAEGYSVSREKKESFPLTVTSAQKNPTAFYLCASSMGNSPLHFGNGTRLTVT.

The chain employs TRBV19 and TRBJ1-5; tentative D call: TRBD1 (6 bases). CDR3 length: 15 amino acids. CDR1 and CDR2 from the germline V gene are LNHDA and SQIVND (reference sequence). The V end lost 6 bases, the J end lost 0 bases, and 12 bases lay between the germline ends. CDR3 sequence (DNA): TGTGCCAGTAGAATTGGACAGCTTAGCAATCAGCCCCAGCATTTT. The encoded protein is CASRIGQLSNQPQHF.

The chain recombines TRBV28 with TRBJ1-2, with 7 bases identical to TRBD1. This CDR3 is 14 amino acids long. With 5 bases clipped from V and 4 bases from J, the junction kept 7 bases outside the gene matches. Per germline, CDR1 MDHEN and CDR2 SYDVKM. CDR3 DNA sequence: TGTGCCAGCAGTCTTCCGACAGGGCTCTATGGCTACACCTTC. It specifies CASSLPTGLYGYTF.

The chain uses TRBV5-4 and TRBJ1-1; the D is unclear. Deletions cut 1 base from V and 5 bases from J, with 15 bases between. CDR3 size: 15 residues. Germline values: CDR1 SGHNT, CDR2 YYREEE (reference sequence). The CDR3 region has the DNA TGTGCCAGCAGCTTGCGTCCGGGGTTTTTGACTGAAGCTTTCTTT. Translating it yields CASSLRPGFLTEAFF.

The V and J genes are TRBV27 and TRBJ2-7, with a tentative D call TRBD1 (7 bases). Deletions cut 6 bases from V and 6 bases from J, with 15 bases between. The CDR3 is 13 residues long. Germline lookup yields CDR1 MNHEY and CDR2 SMNVEV (reference sequence). In DNA, the CDR3 is TGTGCCAGCAGCCCTCGACAGGGAGGCGAGCAGTACGTC. It codes for CASSPRQGGEQYV.

The J gene is TRBJ2-3, the V gene TRBV9; D remains unclear. The length of the CDR3 is 15 residues. V shed 0 bases and J shed 2 bases, with 10 bases lying between them. The germline gives CDR1 SGDLS, CDR2 YYNGEE. The CDR3 is CASSVAGTYTDTQYF. As DNA, the CDR3 is TGTGCCAGCAGCGTAGCGGGCACCTACACAGATACGCAGTATTTT.

The genes are TRBV6-5 and TRBJ2-3, with a weak D call TRBD2 (5 bases). CDR1 and CDR2 from the germline V gene are MNHEY and SVGAGI. CDR3 length: 14 residues. The V end lost 5 bases, the J end lost 2 bases, and 11 bases lay between the germline ends. The CDR3 spells CASSPWTYTDTQYF. The CDR3 coding sequence is TGTGCCAGCAGTCCCTGGACTTACACAGATACGCAGTATTTT.

This clone appeared a single time. The chain recombines TRBV10-3 with TRBJ2-1; TRBD2 matches 13 bases. Germline trimming cut 3 bases from V and 1 base from J; bases unmatched to any gene: 9. The CDR3 has 19 residues. CDR1 and CDR2 (germline): ENHRY, SYGVKD. CDR3 DNA sequence: TGTGCCATCAGTGAACCCGGACTAGCGGGAGTCGAGTCCTACAATGAGCAGTTCTTC. Amino acid sequence: CAISEPGLAGVESYNEQFF.

This sequence joins TRBV28 and TRBJ2-3, with TRBD2 as a possible D gene (5 bases). The CDR3 runs to 14 residues. V was cut by 3 bases and J by 3 bases, with 10 bases left in between. CDR1 is MDHEN, CDR2 SYDVKM, per germline. The CDR3, as DNA: TGTGCCAGCAGTTTTCGGGTAGCGACAGATACGCAGTATTTT. This codes for CASSFRVATDTQYF.

This sequence joins TRBV2 and TRBJ2-1, with TRBD2 matching 9 bases. J was trimmed by 0 bases and V by 7 bases; bases with no gene match: 4. CDR1 and CDR2 (germline): SNHLY, FYNNEI. CDR3 length: 15 amino acids. The CDR3 spells CASIPTSGSYNEQFF. CDR3 DNA sequence: TGTGCCAGCATCCCGACTAGCGGCTCCTACAATGAGCAGTTCTTC.

V is TRBV4-3 and J is TRBJ2-3, with TRBD2 matching over 10 bases. This CDR3 has 17 amino acids. The V and J ends lost 3 bases and 2 bases, in that order; junction bases with no gene match: 8. Germline CDR1 and CDR2: LGHNA and YSLEER. The CDR3 region is CASSHYTSGVITDTQYF. In DNA, the CDR3 is TGCGCCAGCAGCCATTATACTAGCGGGGTAATCACAGATACGCAGTATTTT.

This chain connects TRBV10-3 to TRBJ2-2; the match to TRBD2 covers 11 bases. After removal of 3 bases from V and 1 base from J, the junction contained 13 bases not matched to a gene. Germline V lookup: CDR1 ENHRY, CDR2 SYGVKD. The CDR3 is 20 residues long. In DNA, the CDR3 is TGTGCCATCAGTGACTCGGGAGCTCGAGGACTAGCGGGGAACACCGGGGAGCTGTTTTTT. Translation: CAISDSGARGLAGNTGELFF.

V is TRBV19 and J is TRBJ1-5; the D is unclear. V was shortened by 1 base and J by 4 bases, with 5 bases between the two germline ends. Germline V CDR1 and CDR2: LNHDA, SQIVND (reference sequence). The CDR3 has 13 amino acids. CDR3 sequence: CASSIVRNQPQHF. CDR3 bases: TGTGCCAGTAGTATAGTCAGGAATCAGCCCCAGCATTTT.

Details on this clone: A read error may account for a junction end that differs from germline. The chain links TRBV7-7 to TRBJ1-3; 8 bases map to TRBD1. Per the germline V gene, CDR1 is SSHAT and CDR2 is FNYEAQ (reference sequence). This CDR3 spans 18 amino acids. CDR3 DNA: TGTGCTAGCAGCTTAGACATTCCGGACAGGGACTCTGGAAACACCATATATTTT. Its translation: CASSLDIPDRDSGNTIYF. The variable domain in full, completed from reference TRBV7-7 and TRBJ1-3, reads GAGVSQSPRYKVTKRGQDVTLRCDPISSHATLYWYQQALGQGPEFLTYFNYEAQPDKSGLPSDRFSAERPEGSISTLTIQRTEQRDSAMYRCASSLDIPDRDSGNTIYFGEGSWLTVV.

V and J are TRBV15 and TRBJ2-3, with a weak D call TRBD2 (6 bases). This CDR3 contains 19 residues. Germline assignment: CDR1 LNHNV and CDR2 YYDKDF (reference sequence). Deletions cut 0 bases from V and 0 bases from J, with 19 bases between. The CDR3 DNA reads TGTGCCACCAGCAGAGAGGCAGGAATGGGGGGAACTAGCACAGATACGCAGTATTTT. It yields the protein CATSREAGMGGTSTDTQYF.

The CDR3 is CASSLAAGAVNEQFF. The CDR3 nucleotides are TGTGCCAGCAGCTTAGCGGCGGGAGCGGTCAATGAGCAGTTCTTC. The V call is TRBV7-3, the J call TRBJ2-1, with 7 nucleotides matching TRBD2. Looked up from germline, CDR1 is SGHTA and CDR2 is FQGTGA. The CDR3 is 15 residues long. The V gene end was trimmed by 2 bases and the J gene end by 6 bases; junction bases not matched to a gene: 7.

The chain couples TRBV12-5 to TRBJ1-5; D may be TRBD1 (5 bases). This CDR3 contains 13 residues. Trimming pared 1 base from V and 7 bases from J, leaving 8 bases between. Germline values: CDR1 LGHNT, CDR2 FRNRAP. The CDR3 bases are TGTGCTAGTGGTTTGGGACAGTACCAGCCCCAGCATTTT. Encoded protein: CASGLGQYQPQHF. Full variable domain (rest looked up from reference TRBV12-5 and TRBJ1-5): DARVTQTPRHKVTEMGQEVTMRCQPILGHNTVFWYRQTMMQGLELLAYFRNRAPLDDSGMPKDRFSAEMPDATLATLKIQPSEPRDSAVYFCASGLGQYQPQHFGDGTRLSIL.

The chain joins TRBV11-2 to TRBJ2-4; 9 bases align to TRBD1. After removal of 5 bases from V and 5 bases from J, the junction contained 7 bases not matched to a gene. The CDR3 consists of 15 residues. CDR1 is SGHAT, CDR2 FQNNGV, per germline. CDR3 sequence: CASSPHRGQENIQYF. Here the CDR3 DNA reads TGTGCCAGCAGCCCTCACAGGGGGCAAGAAAACATTCAGTACTTC.

The rearrangement uses TRBV11-3 and TRBJ1-2, with a tentative D call TRBD1 (5 bases). Germline V gene sequence: CDR1 SGHNT, CDR2 YENEEA. V lost 5 bases and J 1 base, leaving 11 bases between the germline ends. The CDR3 contains 14 residues. The CDR3 loop is CASSRGGGNYGYTF. For the CDR3, the DNA is TGTGCCAGCAGCCGCGGGGGAGGTAACTATGGCTACACCTTC.

The chain employs TRBV7-8 and TRBJ1-5; D remains unclear. This CDR3 is 16 amino acids long. CDR1 and CDR2 (germline): SGHVS, FQNEAQ. The germline V and J ends were trimmed by 4 bases and 3 bases, with 16 bases remaining between them. CDR3 DNA: TGTGCCAGCAGCTACTCTTCTGACGGATACAATCAGCCCCAGCATTTT. It is translated as CASSYSSDGYNQPQHF.

The chain has TRBV6-5 and TRBJ1-1, with D tentatively TRBD1 (5 bases). Deletions cut 3 bases from V and 3 bases from J, with 11 bases between. The CDR3 loop spans 14 amino acids. Germline lookup yields CDR1 MNHEY and CDR2 SVGAGI. The CDR3 DNA follows: TGTGCCAGCAGTTATGACAGTTCTGACACTGAAGCTTTCTTT. This codes for CASSYDSSDTEAFF.

The chain employs TRBV27 and TRBJ2-7; D gene uncertain. V was cut by 4 bases and J by 6 bases, with 16 bases left in between. The CDR3 totals 14 residues. Germline CDR1 reads MNHEY; CDR2 reads SMNVEV (reference sequence). CDR3: CASSYLGASGEQYF. The CDR3 coding sequence is TGTGCCAGCAGTTACCTCGGCGCGTCGGGCGAGCAGTACTTC.